This TCR beta chain is drawn from a study of vaccination and CD4 T cells after COVID-19. Study in general: Blood was drawn a median around 70 days post second dose, range 14 to 241. Study findings and constraints: Within the convalescent patients, a median about 89% of the SARS-CoV-2-reactive clones were ones that appeared only post-vaccination.

The V gene's germline CDR1 is MNHNS and CDR2 SASEGT. V was clipped by 5 bases and J by 5 bases; unmatched bases: 9. The CDR3 spans 15 residues. Described treatment: roughly 10-day PBMC culture with coronavirus spike peptide pools or control peptides (ViraFEST assay). According to the study, CD4+ T cells from the unexposed donor were gathered ahead of the COVID-19 pandemic (2011-2018). Sequencing of the DNA from cultured CD4+ T cells was carried out with the Oncomine TCR Beta short-read assay. Via MiXCR, TCRdb re-called the PCR reads, giving one row per CDR3 protein. There are several thousand distinct CDR3 sequences in the sample; about 50% occur only once, and about 24% lies in the top ten. This clonotype was picked up a small number of times. Its matching antigen is unknown.

This receptor was obtained from a human donor in good health. The J gene is TRBJ1-5, the V gene TRBV6-1; the match to TRBD1 covers 7 bases. The sequenced sample consisted of CD4+ T cells from blood, cultured in vitro. The CDR3 DNA reads TGTGCCAGCAGTCAAATACAGGGGAATCATCAGCCCCAGCATTTT. This gives the protein CASSQIQGNHQPQHF.